The clone carrying this TCR beta chain appeared a few times. This CDR3 has 16 amino acids. Trimming removed 6 bases at V and 4 bases at J, with 19 bases between. Looked up from germline, CDR1 is MNHNY and CDR2 is SVGAGI (reference sequence). These data originate in a study of cytomegalovirus exposure and HLA in healthy donors. The PCR used 60 Vbeta and 13 Jbeta primers. Measured with immunoSEQ multiplex PCR; TCRdb has only the in-frame clones, and not every one. This repertoire shows about 84,000 clones, approximately 78% found once; its top ten account for around 2.7%. The chain links TRBV6-6 to TRBJ1-5, with D tentatively TRBD1 (5 bases). The receptor was isolated from a male donor in good health and CMV-seropositive. Sequenced: PBMCs. CDR3 sequence (DNA): TGTGCCAGCAGCCTCCTCCGACAGTCAACAAATCAGCCCCAGCATTTT. Amino acids: CASSLLRQSTNQPQHF.